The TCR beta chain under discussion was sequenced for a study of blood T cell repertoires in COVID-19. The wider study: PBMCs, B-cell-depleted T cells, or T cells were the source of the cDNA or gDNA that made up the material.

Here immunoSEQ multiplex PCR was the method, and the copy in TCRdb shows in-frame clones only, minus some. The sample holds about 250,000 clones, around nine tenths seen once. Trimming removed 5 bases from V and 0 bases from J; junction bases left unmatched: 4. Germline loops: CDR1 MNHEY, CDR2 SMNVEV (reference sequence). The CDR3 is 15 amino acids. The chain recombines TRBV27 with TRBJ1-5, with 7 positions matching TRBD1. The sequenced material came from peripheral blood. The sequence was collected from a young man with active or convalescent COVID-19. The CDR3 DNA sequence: TGTGCCAGCAGTGTACAGGGGTATAGCAATCAGCCCCAGCATTTT. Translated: CASSVQGYSNQPQHF.